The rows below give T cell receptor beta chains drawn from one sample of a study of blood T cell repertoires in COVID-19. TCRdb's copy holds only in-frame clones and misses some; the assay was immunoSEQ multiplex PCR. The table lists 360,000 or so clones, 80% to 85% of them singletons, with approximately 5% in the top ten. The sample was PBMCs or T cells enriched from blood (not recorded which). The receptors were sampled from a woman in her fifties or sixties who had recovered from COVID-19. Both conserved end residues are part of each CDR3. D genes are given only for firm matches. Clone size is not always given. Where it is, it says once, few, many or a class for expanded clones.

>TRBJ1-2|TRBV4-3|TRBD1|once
TGCGCCAGCAGCCAAGAACCCTGGACAGGGGAATATGGCTACACCTTC
CASSQEPWTGEYGYTF
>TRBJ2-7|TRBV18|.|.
TGTGCCAGCTCACCCCCGAAAGGCTCGGGGTACGAGCAGTACTTC
CASSPPKGSGYEQYF
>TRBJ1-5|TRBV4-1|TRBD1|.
TGCGCCAGCAGCCAAGGGCAGGGGGAAAGTCAGCCCCAGCATTTT
CASSQGQGESQPQHF
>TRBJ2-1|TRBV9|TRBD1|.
TGTGCCAGCAGCGTATTGGGACAGGGGGCCTACAATGAGCAGTTCTTC
CASSVLGQGAYNEQFF
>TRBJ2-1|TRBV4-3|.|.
TGCGCCAGCAGCCAAGTCGGCGGTAATGAGCAGTTCTTC
CASSQVGGNEQFF
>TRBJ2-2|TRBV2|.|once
TGTGCCAGCAGTGTCTCAGGCTTTCCCGGGGAGCTGTTTTTT
CASSVSGFPGELFF
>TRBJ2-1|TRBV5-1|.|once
TGCGCCAGCAGTGGGGCAGTAGTGTCAGGGGCCAATGAGCAGTTCTTC
CASSGAVVSGANEQFF
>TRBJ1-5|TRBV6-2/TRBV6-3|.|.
TGTGCCAGCAGCCCTAGACTAACAGAAAGCAATCAGCCCCAGCATTTT
CASSPRLTESNQPQHF
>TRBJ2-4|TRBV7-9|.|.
TGTGCCAGCAGCTTAGAGGAATCCCCGGGAAACATTCAGTACTTC
CASSLEESPGNIQYF
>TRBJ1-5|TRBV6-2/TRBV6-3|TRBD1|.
TGTGCCAGCAGTTACGCAGGGGGTGATCAGCCCCAGCATTTT
CASSYAGGDQPQHF
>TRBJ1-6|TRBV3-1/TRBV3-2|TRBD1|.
TGTGCCAGCAGCCTATTTGGACAGGTTTCAGGCAAACATAATTCACCCCTCCACTTT
CASSLFGQVSGKHNSPLHF
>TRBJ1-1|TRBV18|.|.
TGTGCCAGCTCACCGTCACAGAGGAACACTGAAGCTTTCTTT
CASSPSQRNTEAFF
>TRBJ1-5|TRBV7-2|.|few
TGTGCCAGCAGCTTAGGGGGGCAGGGTCAGCCCCAGCATTTT
CASSLGGQGQPQHF
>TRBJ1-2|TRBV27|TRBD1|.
TGTGCCAGCAGTACCGGACAGGGGAAGAACTATGGCTACACCTTC
CASSTGQGKNYGYTF
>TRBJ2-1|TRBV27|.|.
TGTGCCAGCAGTTTGGGACACTACAATGAGCAGTTCTTC
CASSLGHYNEQFF
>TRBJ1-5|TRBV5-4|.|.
TGTGCCAGCAGTGCCCCGGATCAGCCCCAGCATTTT
CASSAPDQPQHF
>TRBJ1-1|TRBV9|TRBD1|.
TGTGCCAGCAGCGTAGGGGCAGGGGGGAGCATGAACACTGAAGCTTTCTTT
CASSVGAGGSMNTEAFF
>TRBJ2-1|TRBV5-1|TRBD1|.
TGCGCCAGCAGCTTCCAACAGGGGATTTACAATGAGCAGTTCTTC
CASSFQQGIYNEQFF
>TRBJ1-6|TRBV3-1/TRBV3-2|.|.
TGTGCCAGCAGCCAAGTACGTAAAGGGAGCTCCTATAATTCACCCCTCCACTTT
CASSQVRKGSSYNSPLHF
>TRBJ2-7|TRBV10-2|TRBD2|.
TGCGCCAGCAGACTAGCGGGGGGCCCATACGAGCAGTACTTC
CASRLAGGPYEQYF
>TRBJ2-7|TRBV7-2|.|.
TGTGCCAGCAGCGGTGGGGCGGGAAGATACGAGCAGTACTTC
CASSGGAGRYEQYF
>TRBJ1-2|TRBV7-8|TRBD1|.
TGTGCCAGCAGCTCAGCGGGACAGGGTAACTATGGCTACACCTTC
CASSSAGQGNYGYTF
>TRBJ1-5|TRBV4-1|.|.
TGCGCCAGCAGCCAAGATACAGCCAGCCAGAGATATAGCAATCAGCCCCAGCATTTT
CASSQDTASQRYSNQPQHF
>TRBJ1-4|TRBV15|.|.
TGTGCCACCAGCGGACGACAGAGTAATGAAAAACTGTTTTTT
CATSGRQSNEKLFF
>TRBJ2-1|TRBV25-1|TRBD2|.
TGTGCCAGCAGCGAGAGGACTAGCGGGAGGTTAGGGGGTGAGCAGTTCTTC
CASSERTSGRLGGEQFF
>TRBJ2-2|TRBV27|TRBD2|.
TGTGCCAGCAGTTTTGGTGGGGCGGGAGGGTACACCGGGGAGCTGTTTTTT
CASSFGGAGGYTGELFF
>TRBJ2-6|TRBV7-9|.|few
TGTGCCAGCAGCAGAACCGGGACATCAAACGTCCTGACTTTC
CASSRTGTSNVLTF
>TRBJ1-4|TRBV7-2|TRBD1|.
TGTGCCAGCAGCTCTCACAGGGGTGCTAATGAAAAACTGTTTTTT
CASSSHRGANEKLFF
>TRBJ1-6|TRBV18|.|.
TGTGCCAGCTCACCAAAGGAGGGCAGCTCACCCCTCCACTTT
CASSPKEGSSPLHF